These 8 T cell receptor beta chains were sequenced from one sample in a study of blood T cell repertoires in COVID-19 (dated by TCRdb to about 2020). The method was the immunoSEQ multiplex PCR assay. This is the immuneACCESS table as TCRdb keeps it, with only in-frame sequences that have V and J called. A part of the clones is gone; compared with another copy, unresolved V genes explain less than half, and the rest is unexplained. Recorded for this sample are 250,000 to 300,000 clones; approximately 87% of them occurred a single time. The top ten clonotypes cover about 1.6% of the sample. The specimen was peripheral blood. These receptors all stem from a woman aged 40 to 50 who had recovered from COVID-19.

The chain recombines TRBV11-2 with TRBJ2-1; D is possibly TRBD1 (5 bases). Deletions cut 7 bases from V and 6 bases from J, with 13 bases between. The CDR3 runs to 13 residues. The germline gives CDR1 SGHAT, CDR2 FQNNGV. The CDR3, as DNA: TGTGCCAGCAACCAGGGTCGGAGCAATGAGCAGTTCTTC. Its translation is CASNQGRSNEQFF. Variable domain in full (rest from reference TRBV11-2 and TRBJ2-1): EAGVAQSPRYKIIEKRQSVAFWCNPISGHATLYWYQQILGQGPKLLIQFQNNGVVDDSQLPKDRFSAERLKGVDSTLKIQPAKLEDSAVYLCASNQGRSNEQFFGPGTRLTVL.

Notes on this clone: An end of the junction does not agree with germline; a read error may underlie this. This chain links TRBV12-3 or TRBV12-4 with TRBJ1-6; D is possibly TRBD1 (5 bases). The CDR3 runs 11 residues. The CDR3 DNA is TGTGCCAGCAGTTTAGGGACATGGACGGACTTT. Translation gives CASSLGTWTDF.

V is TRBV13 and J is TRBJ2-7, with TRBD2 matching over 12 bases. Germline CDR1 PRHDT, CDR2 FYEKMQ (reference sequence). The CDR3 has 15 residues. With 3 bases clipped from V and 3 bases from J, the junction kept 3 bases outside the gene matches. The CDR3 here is CASSFLAGGFYEQYF. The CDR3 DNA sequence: TGTGCCAGCAGCTTCCTAGCGGGGGGGTTCTACGAGCAGTACTTC.

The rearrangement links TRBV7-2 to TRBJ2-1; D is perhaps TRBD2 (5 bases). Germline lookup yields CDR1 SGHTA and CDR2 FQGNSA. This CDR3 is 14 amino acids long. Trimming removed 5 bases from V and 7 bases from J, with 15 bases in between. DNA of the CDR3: TGTGCCAGCAGCATTACGTTACGAGGGAATGAGCAGTTCTTC. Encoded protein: CASSITLRGNEQFF.

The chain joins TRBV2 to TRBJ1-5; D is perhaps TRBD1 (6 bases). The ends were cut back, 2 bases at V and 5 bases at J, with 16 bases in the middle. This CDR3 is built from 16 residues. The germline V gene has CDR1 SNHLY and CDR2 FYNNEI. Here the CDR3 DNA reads TGTGCCAGCAGTGAAAGGGACACCCGGCTCGATCAGCCCCAGCATTTT. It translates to CASSERDTRLDQPQHF. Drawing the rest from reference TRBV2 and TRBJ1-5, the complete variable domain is EPEVTQTPSHQVTQMGQEVILRCVPISNHLYFYWYRQILGQKVEFLVSFYNNEISEKSEIFDDQFSVERPDGSNFTLKIRSTKLEDSAMYFCASSERDTRLDQPQHFGDGTRLSIL.

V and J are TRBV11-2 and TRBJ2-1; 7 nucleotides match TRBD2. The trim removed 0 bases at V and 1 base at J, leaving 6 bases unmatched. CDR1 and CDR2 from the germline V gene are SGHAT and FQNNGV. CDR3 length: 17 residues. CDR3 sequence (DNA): TGTGCCAGCAGCTTAGATCCCAGCGGGGCTTCCTACAATGAGCAGTTCTTC. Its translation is CASSLDPSGASYNEQFF.

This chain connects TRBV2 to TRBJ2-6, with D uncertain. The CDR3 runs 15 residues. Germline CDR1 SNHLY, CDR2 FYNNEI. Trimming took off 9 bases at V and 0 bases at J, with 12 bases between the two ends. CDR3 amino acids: CASLRIDSGANVLTF. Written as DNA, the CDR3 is TGTGCCAGTCTTAGAATTGACTCTGGGGCCAACGTCCTGACTTTC. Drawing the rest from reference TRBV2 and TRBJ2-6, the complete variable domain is EPEVTQTPSHQVTQMGQEVILRCVPISNHLYFYWYRQILGQKVEFLVSFYNNEISEKSEIFDDQFSVERPDGSNFTLKIRSTKLEDSAMYFCASLRIDSGANVLTFGAGSRLTVL.

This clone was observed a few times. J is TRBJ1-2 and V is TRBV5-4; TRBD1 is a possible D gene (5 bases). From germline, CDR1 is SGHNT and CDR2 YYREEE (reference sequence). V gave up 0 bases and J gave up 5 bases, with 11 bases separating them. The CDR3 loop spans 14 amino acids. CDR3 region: CASSLGGLRYGYTF. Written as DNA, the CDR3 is TGTGCCAGCAGCTTGGGGGGACTCCGGTATGGCTACACCTTC.